Listed below are T cell receptor beta chains from one sample, sequenced in a study of blood T cell repertoires in COVID-19. Sequencing was performed with immunoSEQ multiplex PCR; in TCRdb, only in-frame clones are kept and a portion is missing. Found here are under 150,000 clones, about nine tenths of them singletons; the top ten hold approximately 2.5%. The source material was peripheral blood. These receptors were taken from a human donor in a cohort sampled during active COVID-19. Each CDR3 is given with its conserved first and last residue. A D gene is named only where the DNA matches it firmly. Clone size, where shown, is once, few, many, or a class for clones that have expanded.

v_gene	j_gene	abundance	d_gene	CDR3aa	CDR3nt
TRBV28	TRBJ2-5	.	TRBD1	CASRGTGGAETQYF	TGTGCCAGCAGGGGGACAGGGGGCGCGGAGACCCAGTACTTC
TRBV6-6	TRBJ2-7	few	TRBD1	CASRPGTGGYEQYF	TGTGCCAGCAGACCCGGGACAGGAGGATACGAGCAGTACTTC
TRBV10-3	TRBJ1-3	.	TRBD1	CAGRDSGAGNTIYF	TGTGCCGGCCGGGACAGCGGTGCTGGAAACACCATATATTTT
TRBV30	TRBJ1-1	once	.	CAWSTGSTEAFF	TGTGCCTGGAGTACAGGGTCCACTGAAGCTTTCTTT
TRBV4-1	TRBJ1-1	once	.	CASSQVRGGLTEAFF	TGCGCCAGCAGCCAAGTTAGGGGAGGGCTCACTGAAGCTTTCTTT
TRBV19	TRBJ2-7	.	.	CASSPGISYEQYF	TGTGCCAGTAGTCCAGGGATCTCCTACGAGCAGTACTTC
TRBV4-3	TRBJ2-7	.	.	CASSPSTGAYEQYF	TGCGCCAGCAGCCCCTCAACAGGAGCCTACGAGCAGTACTTC
TRBV2	TRBJ2-7	.	.	CASNGQSFYEQYF	TGTGCCAGCAACGGACAGAGCTTCTACGAGCAGTACTTC
TRBV27	TRBJ2-7	.	TRBD2	CASTTGGARYEQYF	TGTGCCAGCACGACGGGGGGGGCGCGGTACGAGCAGTACTTC
TRBV9	TRBJ1-2	once	TRBD1	CASKGATLYGYTF	TGTGCCAGCAAGGGGGCAACCCTTTATGGCTACACCTTC
TRBV6-5	TRBJ1-5	.	TRBD1	CASSRDRVEPQHF	TGTGCCAGCAGTCGGGACAGGGTTGAGCCCCAGCATTTT
TRBV24-1	TRBJ2-1	.	TRBD2	CATSDQPGLAGVLEQFF	TGTGCCACCAGTGATCAACCGGGACTAGCGGGAGTACTTGAGCAGTTCTTC
TRBV5-1	TRBJ1-6	.	.	CASSLEGSSYNSPLHF	TGCGCCAGCAGCTTGGAAGGGAGCTCCTATAATTCACCCCTCCACTTT
TRBV5-8	TRBJ2-1	.	TRBD2	CASSGPAGGVSYNEQFF	TGTGCCAGCAGCGGACCAGCGGGAGGGGTCTCCTACAATGAGCAGTTCTTC
TRBV19	TRBJ2-1	.	TRBD1	CASSTGTARVFF	TGTGCCAGTAGTACTGGGACAGCCCGAGTGTTCTTC
TRBV30	TRBJ2-5	once	TRBD2	CAWSVLPGLAQETQYF	TGTGCCTGGAGTGTATTACCGGGACTAGCCCAAGAGACCCAGTACTTC
TRBV7-8	TRBJ2-1	.	TRBD2	CASSLDIAGIRNEQFF	TGTGCCAGCAGCTTAGATATAGCGGGAATACGGAATGAGCAGTTCTTC
TRBV4-3	TRBJ2-3	.	TRBD2	CASSSIAGGLTDTQYF	TGCGCCAGCAGCTCTATAGCGGGGGGCCTCACAGATACGCAGTATTTT
TRBV10-3	TRBJ2-2	.	.	CAISLRGSLNTGELFF	TGTGCCATCAGTCTTAGGGGGTCCTTGAACACCGGGGAGCTGTTTTTT
TRBV19	TRBJ2-7	.	TRBD2	CASSTLAGAGEQYF	TGTGCCAGTAGCACCTTAGCGGGAGCAGGTGAGCAGTACTTC
TRBV28	TRBJ1-1	.	.	CASSIQSTEAFF	TGTGCCAGCAGTATACAAAGTACTGAAGCTTTCTTT
TRBV4-1	TRBJ2-1	.	.	CASSQYPSSYNEQFF	TGCGCCAGCAGCCAATACCCGAGCTCCTACAATGAGCAGTTCTTC
TRBV4-3	TRBJ2-7	.	TRBD2	CASRQAAGGTYEQYF	TGCGCCAGCAGACAGGCAGCGGGAGGGACCTACGAGCAGTACTTC
TRBV12-5	TRBJ2-7	.	TRBD1	CASAAWDRGNEQYF	TGTGCTAGTGCCGCATGGGACAGGGGAAACGAGCAGTACTTC
TRBV18	TRBJ1-5	.	.	CASSQRTDKNGAQHF	TGTGCCAGCTCACAGAGGACAGATAAGAATGGGGCCCAGCATTTT
TRBV15	TRBJ2-5	.	TRBD1	CATSAGQGNRETQYF	TGTGCCACCAGCGCGGGACAGGGTAATAGGGAGACCCAGTACTTC
TRBV6-2/TRBV6-3	TRBJ2-1	.	.	CASSYDRTYNEQFF	TGTGCCAGCAGTTACGACAGAACTTACAATGAGCAGTTCTTC
TRBV9	TRBJ1-3	.	TRBD1	CASSVYRDRVSSGNTIYF	TGTGCCAGCAGCGTTTACCGGGACAGGGTATCATCTGGAAACACCATATATTTT
TRBV7-9	TRBJ2-7	.	TRBD1	CASSLVVRTGGAEQYF	TGTGCCAGCAGCTTAGTCGTTCGGACAGGGGGCGCCGAGCAGTACTTC
TRBV15	TRBJ2-2	.	TRBD2	CATSRDRLAGNTGELFF	TGTGCCACCAGCAGAGATCGTCTAGCGGGGAACACCGGGGAGCTGTTTTTT
TRBV4-3	TRBJ1-4	.	.	CASSQDIGGGEKLFF	TGCGCCAGCAGCCAAGATATAGGGGGTGGCGAAAAACTGTTTTTT
TRBV24-1	TRBJ2-7	.	TRBD1	CATSDSGTGIYEQYF	TGTGCCACCAGTGATTCCGGGACAGGGATCTACGAGCAGTACTTC
TRBV6-6	TRBJ1-5	.	.	CASSYSGVGNQPQHF	TGTGCCAGCAGTTACTCAGGGGTGGGCAATCAGCCCCAGCATTTT
TRBV29-1	TRBJ1-2	.	.	CSVESLDGYTF	TGCAGCGTTGAGAGCCTGGATGGCTACACCTTC
TRBV2	TRBJ1-2	once	TRBD1	CASRGTGGSGYTF	TGTGCCAGCCGAGGGACAGGGGGCTCTGGCTACACCTTC
TRBV27	TRBJ2-2	few	TRBD1	CASTIIGQGYTGELFF	TGTGCCAGCACCATAATTGGACAGGGGTACACCGGGGAGCTGTTTTTT
TRBV5-1	TRBJ2-7	few	TRBD2	CASSLAVGLAGEGEQYF	TGCGCCAGCAGCTTGGCCGTCGGACTAGCGGGAGAGGGCGAGCAGTACTTC
TRBV6-2/TRBV6-3	TRBJ1-1	.	TRBD1	CASSAEGAYTEAFF	TGTGCCAGCAGCGCGGAGGGGGCTTACACTGAAGCTTTCTTT
TRBV28	TRBJ2-3	.	TRBD1	CASSLIGTGRTDTQYF	TGTGCCAGCAGTTTAATAGGGACAGGGAGAACAGATACGCAGTATTTT
TRBV4-1	TRBJ1-4	.	.	CASSHSPAVEKLFF	TGCGCCAGCAGCCACTCGCCGGCGGTCGAAAAACTGTTTTTT
TRBV30	TRBJ1-5	.	TRBD1	CAWSVGGTGNQPQHF	TGTGCCTGGAGTGTAGGCGGGACAGGCAATCAGCCCCAGCATTTT
TRBV5-5	TRBJ1-1	.	.	CASSLAGGPTEAFF	TGTGCCAGCAGCTTGGCCGGCGGGCCCACTGAAGCTTTCTTT
TRBV19	TRBJ1-4	few	TRBD1	CATRRDREEKLFF	TGTGCCACTCGCCGGGACAGGGAGGAAAAACTGTTTTTT
TRBV5-1	TRBJ2-3	.	TRBD2	CASSLGGLAGSGTDTQYF	TGCGCCAGCAGCTTGGGGGGACTAGCGGGCTCAGGCACAGATACGCAGTATTTT
TRBV3-1/TRBV3-2	TRBJ2-1	.	TRBD2	CASSQDRLAGAYNEQFF	TGTGCCAGCAGCCAAGATCGGCTAGCGGGGGCCTACAATGAGCAGTTCTTC
TRBV4-2	TRBJ1-2	.	TRBD1	CASSQKDRGNYGYTF	TGTGCCAGCAGCCAGAAGGACAGGGGGAACTATGGCTACACCTTC
TRBV28	TRBJ1-1	.	.	CASSLIRRGWTEAFF	TGTGCCAGCAGTTTAATAAGGCGCGGGTGGACTGAAGCTTTCTTT
TRBV5-1	TRBJ2-1	.	.	CARVSCPQDNEQFF	TGCGCCAGGGTAAGTTGTCCCCAGGACAATGAGCAGTTCTTC